These T cell receptor beta chains were read from a single sample in a study of T cell repertoires in cytomegalovirus infection. TCRdb itself ran the reads through MiXCR, one entry per CDR3 protein. Of approximately 300,000 distinct CDR3 sequences listed, 25% to 35% were seen once; the top ten hold roughly 20%. For these TCRs, the target antigens are not known. The sequences come from cultured PBMCs, collected from culture after CMV antigen stimulation. These receptors were taken from a human donor in good health (CMV status not recorded). Some clones in this sample may be carry-over from other donors' samples. Both conserved end residues are part of each CDR3. A D gene is named only where the DNA matches it firmly. Some rows mark clone size as missing; the rest say once, few, many or name a class of expanded clone.

D gene	V gene	J gene	clone size	CDR3 protein	CDR3 DNA
TRBD1	TRBV2	TRBJ2-3	once	CASYRDRLSTDTQYF	TGTGCCAGCTACCGGGACAGGCTTAGCACAGATACGCAGTATTTT
-	TRBV7-3	TRBJ2-2	few	CASSPPGSRAGELFF	TGTGCCAGCAGCCCCCCCGGGTCGAGGGCCGGGGAGCTGTTTTTT
-	TRBV5-1	TRBJ2-2	few	CASSLARRQGGTGELFF	TGCGCCAGCAGCTTGGCCCGTCGACAGGGAGGGACCGGGGAGCTGTTTTTT
TRBD2	TRBV20-1	TRBJ2-4	many	CSARTSGLPYGAKNIQYF	TGCAGTGCTAGAACTAGCGGGTTACCTTACGGGGCCAAAAACATTCAGTACTTC
-	TRBV6-1	TRBJ2-7	few	CASSEVRGWGYEQYF	TGTGCCAGCAGTGAAGTGAGAGGCTGGGGCTACGAGCAGTACTTC
TRBD2	TRBV7-6	TRBJ2-5	-	CASSSWSTSRDSGLQETQYF	TGTGCCAGCAGCTCCTGGTCGACTAGCCGAGACTCGGGGTTACAAGAGACCCAGTACTTC
-	TRBV7-2	TRBJ1-5	few	CASSFSPPGNQPQHF	TGTGCCAGCAGCTTTTCCCCCCCCGGAAACCAGCCCCAGCATTTT
-	TRBV7-2	TRBJ2-7	many	CASSYLGSSYEQYF	TGTGCCAGCAGCTACCTAGGGAGCTCCTACGAGCAGTACTTC
-	TRBV7-9	TRBJ2-5	-	CASSLVGAGRETQYF	TGTGCCAGCAGCTTAGTAGGGGCTGGTAGGGAGACCCAGTACTTC
-	TRBV12-5	TRBJ1-1	few	CASTDENTEAFF	TGTGCTAGTACTGACGAGAACACTGAAGCTTTCTTT
-	TRBV7-2	TRBJ1-3	few	CASSPDSTGNTIYF	TGTGCCAGCAGCCCGGACAGCACTGGAAACACCATATATTTT
-	TRBV7-2	TRBJ2-1	-	CASSFMGRTNEQFF	TGTGCCAGCAGCTTTATGGGGCGAACCAATGAGCAGTTCTTC
TRBD1	TRBV7-3	TRBJ2-1	-	CASSLTGEHEQFF	TGTGCCAGCAGCCTGACAGGGGAACATGAGCAGTTCTTC
-	TRBV29-1	TRBJ1-5	many	CSVAVNSNQPQHF	TGCAGCGTTGCAGTAAATAGCAATCAGCCCCAGCATTTT
-	TRBV7-3	TRBJ2-3	few	CASSLIADTQYF	TGTGCCAGCAGCTTAATCGCAGATACGCAGTATTTT
-	TRBV4-2	TRBJ1-1	-	CASSRSDRNTEAFF	TGTGCCAGCAGCCGGTCGGACAGAAACACTGAAGCTTTCTTT
-	TRBV2	TRBJ1-5	many	CASGTVSNQPQHF	TGTGCCAGCGGGACGGTTTCTAATCAGCCCCAGCATTTT
-	TRBV7-2	TRBJ1-4	many	CASSLGTDTSTNEKLFF	TGTGCCAGCAGCCTCGGGACGGACACCTCAACTAATGAAAAACTGTTTTTT
-	TRBV6-5	TRBJ2-2	once	CASSYETPKAGELFF	TGTGCCAGCAGTTACGAGACCCCAAAAGCCGGGGAGCTGTTTTTT
-	TRBV7-9	TRBJ1-4	many	CASSLGGYNEKLFF	TGTGCCAGCAGCTTAGGGGGATATAATGAAAAACTGTTTTTT
-	TRBV24-1	TRBJ2-4	few	CATSDYARDIQYF	TGTGCCACCAGTGACTACGCTAGGGACATTCAGTACTTC
TRBD1	TRBV6-2/TRBV6-3	TRBJ1-3	-	CASSYSPGQGVQGSGNTIYF	TGTGCCAGCAGTTACTCGCCGGGACAGGGGGTGCAAGGCTCTGGAAACACCATATATTTT
-	TRBV5-1	TRBJ2-3	many	CASRPGTSSSTDTQYF	TGCGCCAGCAGACCCGGGACTTCTTCTAGCACAGATACGCAGTATTTT
-	TRBV2	TRBJ1-2	-	CASSEFSGTYTF	TGTGCCAGCAGTGAATTTTCAGGGACCTACACCTTC
-	TRBV7-8	TRBJ2-7	-	CASSPDYREQYF	TGTGCCAGCAGCCCTGACTACCGCGAGCAGTACTTC
-	TRBV20-1	TRBJ1-5	few	CSAVAGYDQPQHF	TGCAGTGCCGTAGCAGGGTACGACCAGCCCCAGCATTTT
TRBD2	TRBV28	TRBJ2-3	many	CASSPIPGLAGDVTDTQYF	TGTGCCAGCAGCCCCATCCCCGGACTAGCGGGAGATGTAACAGATACGCAGTATTTT
-	TRBV12-3/TRBV12-4	TRBJ2-5	-	CASSSSWAQETQYF	TGTGCCAGCAGTTCCTCCTGGGCCCAAGAGACCCAGTACTTC
TRBD2	TRBV28	TRBJ2-1	-	CASSFGLAGNDEQFF	TGTGCCAGCAGTTTCGGACTAGCGGGGAACGATGAGCAGTTCTTC
TRBD1	TRBV19	TRBJ1-1	few	CASSWTGAGRGPNTEAFF	TGTGCCAGTAGTTGGACAGGGGCCGGTCGGGGCCCGAACACTGAAGCTTTCTTT
TRBD1	TRBV10-3	TRBJ2-2	-	CAISESDRAGTGELFF	TGTGCCATCAGTGAGTCGGACAGGGCGGGCACCGGGGAGCTGTTTTTT
TRBD1	TRBV6-6	TRBJ2-4	few	CASSYARTGENIQYF	TGTGCCAGCAGTTACGCCCGGACAGGTGAAAACATTCAGTACTTC
-	TRBV4-2	TRBJ2-1	few	CASSQEGLAGPYNEQFF	TGTGCCAGCAGCCAAGAGGGGTTGGCGGGTCCCTACAATGAGCAGTTCTTC
-	TRBV19	TRBJ1-6	many	CASSVEGRSYNSPLHF	TGTGCCAGTAGTGTTGAAGGGCGCTCCTATAATTCACCCCTCCACTTT
-	TRBV25-1	TRBJ1-1	few	CASSSQVGGSEAFF	TGTGCCAGCAGTTCTCAAGTGGGGGGTTCTGAAGCTTTCTTT
-	TRBV20-1	TRBJ2-1	few	CSASPLAPEQFF	TGCAGTGCTAGTCCGCTAGCCCCCGAGCAGTTCTTC
-	TRBV7-2	TRBJ1-3	many	CASSLAEQAGNTIYF	TGTGCCAGCAGCTTAGCCGAACAGGCAGGAAACACCATATATTTT
TRBD1	TRBV7-9	TRBJ2-3	many	CASSQGQGADTQYF	TGTGCCAGCAGCCAAGGACAGGGGGCAGATACGCAGTATTTT
TRBD2	TRBV24-1	TRBJ2-1	-	CATSEGSGRVRSYNEQFF	TGTGCCACCAGTGAAGGTAGCGGGAGGGTTCGATCCTACAATGAGCAGTTCTTC
-	TRBV11-2	TRBJ1-2	-	CASSPARPLRGYTF	TGTGCCAGCAGCCCAGCCCGGCCTCTCAGAGGCTACACCTTC
-	TRBV7-8	TRBJ2-5	few	CASSFLPPGQETQYF	TGTGCCAGCAGCTTTTTGCCCCCAGGGCAAGAGACCCAGTACTTC
-	TRBV3-1	TRBJ1-3	-	CASSQDLSAGNTIYF	TGTGCCAGCAGCCAAGATTTGTCGGCGGGAAACACCATATATTTT
-	TRBV20-1	TRBJ2-5	-	CSARVGRGQETQYF	TGCAGTGCTAGAGTGGGCAGGGGCCAAGAGACCCAGTACTTC
TRBD1	TRBV4-1	TRBJ1-2	few	CASSPHLGTGSQYGYTF	TGCGCCAGCAGCCCTCACCTTGGGACAGGATCACAATATGGCTACACCTTC
TRBD1	TRBV5-4	TRBJ1-1	many	CASSHDRENTEAFF	TGTGCCAGCAGCCATGACAGGGAGAACACTGAAGCTTTCTTT
-	TRBV6-6	TRBJ2-7	-	CASSYSVPRAAAEYEQYF	TGTGCCAGCAGTTACTCGGTTCCCCGGGCTGCCGCTGAGTACGAGCAGTACTTC
-	TRBV3-1	TRBJ1-5	-	CASSQNPGTHQPQHF	TGTGCCAGCAGCCAGAACCCAGGTACGCATCAGCCCCAGCATTTT
TRBD2	TRBV4-1	TRBJ2-1	few	CASSQAASGTTDNEQFF	TGCGCCAGCAGCCAAGCGGCTAGCGGGACTACAGACAATGAGCAGTTCTTC
-	TRBV29-1	TRBJ2-1	few	CSVEVSLVPPPYNEQFF	TGCAGCGTTGAAGTCTCCCTAGTGCCCCCGCCGTACAATGAGCAGTTCTTC
TRBD2	TRBV18	TRBJ2-5	few	CASSQLQGLAGEETQYF	TGTGCCAGCTCACAACTACAGGGACTAGCGGGGGAAGAGACCCAGTACTTC
-	TRBV27	TRBJ2-7	many	CASSLSRARTTSYEQYF	TGTGCCAGCAGTTTATCGCGCGCCAGAACTACCTCCTACGAGCAGTACTTC
-	TRBV5-4	TRBJ2-1	few	CASSLWGNNEQFF	TGTGCCAGCAGCTTGTGGGGCAACAATGAGCAGTTCTTC
TRBD1	TRBV11-2	TRBJ2-5	few	CASSPGSDYRGETQYF	TGTGCCAGCAGCCCGGGCTCTGACTACAGGGGGGAGACCCAGTACTTC
TRBD1	TRBV11-2	TRBJ2-7	-	CASSVEGTGRVEQYF	TGTGCCAGCAGCGTAGAAGGGACAGGGCGGGTCGAGCAGTACTTC
-	TRBV12-3/TRBV12-4	TRBJ1-6	many	CASSSWTNSPLHF	TGTGCCAGCAGTTCCTGGACCAATTCACCCCTCCACTTT
TRBD1	TRBV2	TRBJ1-5	few	CASSGGQVDSNQPQHF	TGTGCCAGCAGTGGGGGACAGGTGGATAGCAATCAGCCCCAGCATTTT
-	TRBV7-6	TRBJ2-4	few	CASSVQGKNIQYF	TGTGCCAGCAGCGTCCAGGGAAAAAACATTCAGTACTTC
-	TRBV7-2	TRBJ1-4	-	CASSSSTVANEKLFF	TGTGCCAGCAGCTCTTCCACGGTAGCTAATGAAAAACTGTTTTTT
-	TRBV20-1	TRBJ2-3	-	CSARFGVTDTQYF	TGCAGTGCTAGATTCGGGGTCACAGATACGCAGTATTTT
-	TRBV20-1	TRBJ2-1	few	CRAVGHKGLQEQFF	TGCAGAGCGGTAGGTCATAAGGGCCTACAGGAGCAGTTCTTC